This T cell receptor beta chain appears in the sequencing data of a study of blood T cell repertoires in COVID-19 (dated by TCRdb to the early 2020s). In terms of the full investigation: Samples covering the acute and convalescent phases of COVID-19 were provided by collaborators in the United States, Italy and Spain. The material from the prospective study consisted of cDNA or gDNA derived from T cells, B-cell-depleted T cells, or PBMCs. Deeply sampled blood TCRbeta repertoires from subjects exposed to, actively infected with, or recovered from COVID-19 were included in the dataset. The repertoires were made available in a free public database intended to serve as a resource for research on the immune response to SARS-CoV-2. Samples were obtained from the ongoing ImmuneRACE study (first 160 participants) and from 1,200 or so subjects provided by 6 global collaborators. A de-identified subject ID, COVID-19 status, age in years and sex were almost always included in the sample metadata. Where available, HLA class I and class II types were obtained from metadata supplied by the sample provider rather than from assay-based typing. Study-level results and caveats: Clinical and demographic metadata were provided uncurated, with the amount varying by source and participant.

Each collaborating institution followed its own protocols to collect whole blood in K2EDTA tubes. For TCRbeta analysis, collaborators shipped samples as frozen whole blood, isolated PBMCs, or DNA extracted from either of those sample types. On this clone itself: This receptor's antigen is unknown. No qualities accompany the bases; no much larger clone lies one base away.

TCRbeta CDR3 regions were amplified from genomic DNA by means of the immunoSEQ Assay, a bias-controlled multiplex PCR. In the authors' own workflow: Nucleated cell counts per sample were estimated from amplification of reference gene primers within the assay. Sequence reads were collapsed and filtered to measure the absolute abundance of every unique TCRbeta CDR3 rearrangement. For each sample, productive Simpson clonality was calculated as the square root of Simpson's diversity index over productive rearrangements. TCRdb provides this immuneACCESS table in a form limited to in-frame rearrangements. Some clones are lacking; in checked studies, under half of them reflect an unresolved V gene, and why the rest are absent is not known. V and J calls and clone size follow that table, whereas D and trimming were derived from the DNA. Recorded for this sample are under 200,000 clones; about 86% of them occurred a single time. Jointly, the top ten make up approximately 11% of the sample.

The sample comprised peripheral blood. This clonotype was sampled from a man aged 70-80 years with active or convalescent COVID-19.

Here is the DNA: TGTGCCAGCGGACATTCAGCTAACTATGGCTACACCTTC. This codes for CASGHSANYGYTF. The chain employs TRBV7-9 and TRBJ1-2; TRBD1 is perhaps the D gene, given 5 matching bases. Per the germline V gene (reference sequence), SEHNR is the CDR1 and FQNEAQ is the CDR2. Deletion took 8 bases off V and 0 bases off J, with a span of 10 bases between the germline ends. From the cysteine up to the phenylalanine, the CDR3 has a length of 13 residues. Just CDR3 DNA is preserved here, 39 bases in frame from base 1.